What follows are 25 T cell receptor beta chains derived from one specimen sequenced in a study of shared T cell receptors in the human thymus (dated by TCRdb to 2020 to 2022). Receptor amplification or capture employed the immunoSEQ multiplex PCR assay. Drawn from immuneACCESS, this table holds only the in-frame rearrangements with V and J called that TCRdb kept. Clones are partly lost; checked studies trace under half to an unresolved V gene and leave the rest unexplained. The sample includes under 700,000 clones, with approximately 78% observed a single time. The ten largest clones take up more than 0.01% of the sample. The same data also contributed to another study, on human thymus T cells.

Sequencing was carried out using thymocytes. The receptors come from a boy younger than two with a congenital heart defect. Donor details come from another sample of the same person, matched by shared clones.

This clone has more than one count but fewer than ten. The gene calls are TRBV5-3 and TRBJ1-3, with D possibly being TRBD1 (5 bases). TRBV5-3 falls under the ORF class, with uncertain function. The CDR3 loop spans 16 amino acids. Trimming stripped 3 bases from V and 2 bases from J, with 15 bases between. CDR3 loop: CARSWRGVVPGNTIYF. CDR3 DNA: TGTGCCAGAAGCTGGCGGGGGGTGGTGCCTGGAAACACCATATATTTT.

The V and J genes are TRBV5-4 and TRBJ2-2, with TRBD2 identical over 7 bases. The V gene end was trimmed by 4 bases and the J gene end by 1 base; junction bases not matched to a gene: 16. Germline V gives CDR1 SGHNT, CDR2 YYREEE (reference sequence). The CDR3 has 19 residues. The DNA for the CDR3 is TGTGCCAGCAGCATACCCCGGGGGTTGGGCGGGAGGAACACCGGGGAGCTGTTTTTT. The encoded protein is CASSIPRGLGGRNTGELFF.

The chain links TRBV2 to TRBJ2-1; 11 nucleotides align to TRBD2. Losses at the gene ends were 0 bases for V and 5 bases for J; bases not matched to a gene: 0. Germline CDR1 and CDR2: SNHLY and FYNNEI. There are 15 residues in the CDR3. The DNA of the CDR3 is TGTGCCAGCAGTGAAGCTAGCGGGAGGGACAATGAGCAGTTCTTC. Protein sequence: CASSEASGRDNEQFF. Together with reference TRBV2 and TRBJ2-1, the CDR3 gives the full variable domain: EPEVTQTPSHQVTQMGQEVILRCVPISNHLYFYWYRQILGQKVEFLVSFYNNEISEKSEIFDDQFSVERPDGSNFTLKIRSTKLEDSAMYFCASSEASGRDNEQFFGPGTRLTVL.

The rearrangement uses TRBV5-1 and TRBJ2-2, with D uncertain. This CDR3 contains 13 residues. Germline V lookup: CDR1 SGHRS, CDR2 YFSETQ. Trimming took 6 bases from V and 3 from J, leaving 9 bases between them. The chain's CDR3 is CASTKPDTGELFF. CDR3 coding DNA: TGCGCCAGCACCAAACCGGACACCGGGGAGCTGTTTTTT.

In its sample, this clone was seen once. The CDR3 here is CASSQVKRDTQYF. The CDR3 DNA follows: TGCGCCAGCAGCCAAGTAAAGCGAGATACGCAGTATTTT. The rearrangement links TRBV4-3 to TRBJ2-3; D gene uncertain. With 1 base removed from V and 5 bases from J, the gap between germline ends came to 7 bases. The CDR3 runs 13 residues. The germline gives CDR1 LGHNA, CDR2 YSLEER.

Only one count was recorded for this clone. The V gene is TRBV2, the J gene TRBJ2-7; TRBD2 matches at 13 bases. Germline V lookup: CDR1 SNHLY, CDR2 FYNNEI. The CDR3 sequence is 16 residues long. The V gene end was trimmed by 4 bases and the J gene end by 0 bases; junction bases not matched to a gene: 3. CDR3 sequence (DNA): TGTGCCAGCAGTGGTGGACTAGCGGGAGTCTCCTACGAGCAGTACTTC. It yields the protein CASSGGLAGVSYEQYF. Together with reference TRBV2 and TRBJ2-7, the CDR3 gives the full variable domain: EPEVTQTPSHQVTQMGQEVILRCVPISNHLYFYWYRQILGQKVEFLVSFYNNEISEKSEIFDDQFSVERPDGSNFTLKIRSTKLEDSAMYFCASSGGLAGVSYEQYFGPGTRLTVT.

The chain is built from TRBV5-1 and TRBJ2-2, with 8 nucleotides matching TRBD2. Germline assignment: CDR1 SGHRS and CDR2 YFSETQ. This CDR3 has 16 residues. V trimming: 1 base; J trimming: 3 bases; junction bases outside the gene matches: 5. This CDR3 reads CASSLRGGAYTGELFF. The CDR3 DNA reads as TGCGCCAGCAGCTTGCGGGGGGGCGCTTACACCGGGGAGCTGTTTTTT.

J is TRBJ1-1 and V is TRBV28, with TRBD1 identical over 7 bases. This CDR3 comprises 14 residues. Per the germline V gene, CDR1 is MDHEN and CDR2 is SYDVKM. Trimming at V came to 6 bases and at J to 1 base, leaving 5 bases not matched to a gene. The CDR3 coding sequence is TGTGCCAGCAGCCTCACAGGGGAGAACACTGAAGCTTTCTTT. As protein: CASSLTGENTEAFF.

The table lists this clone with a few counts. As DNA, the CDR3 is TGTGCCGGTGGGACAGAGAAAAACATTCAGTACTTC. Encoded protein: CAGGTEKNIQYF. This chain connects TRBV6-1 to TRBJ2-4; TRBD1 matches at 7 bases. V lost 11 bases to trimming and J lost 4 bases; unmatched junction nucleotides: 5. The CDR3 sequence is 12 residues long. Germline V lookup: CDR1 MNHNS, CDR2 SASEGT.

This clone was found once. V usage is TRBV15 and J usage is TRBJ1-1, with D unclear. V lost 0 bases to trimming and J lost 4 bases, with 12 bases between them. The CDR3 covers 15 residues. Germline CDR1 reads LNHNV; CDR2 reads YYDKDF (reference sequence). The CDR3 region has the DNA TGTGCCACCAGCAGAGATTCGGGGAAGGCCACTGAAGCTTTCTTT. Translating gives CATSRDSGKATEAFF.

The CDR3: CASSKPSQRREAYNEQFF. The CDR3 DNA reads TGTGCCAGCAGCAAACCATCCCAGCGGCGGGAGGCCTACAATGAGCAGTTCTTC. The chain employs TRBV21-1 and TRBJ2-1; no DNA check was done on the table's D call, TRBD2. TRBV21-1 counts as a pseudogene. The CDR3 is made up of 18 amino acids.

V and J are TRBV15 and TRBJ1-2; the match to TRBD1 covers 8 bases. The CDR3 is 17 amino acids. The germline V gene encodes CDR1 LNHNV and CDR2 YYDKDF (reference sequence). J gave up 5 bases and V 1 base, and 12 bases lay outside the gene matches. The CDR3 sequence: CATSRGGTGRDGYGYTF. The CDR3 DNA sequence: TGTGCCACCAGCAGAGGGGGGACAGGTCGCGATGGTTATGGCTACACCTTC.

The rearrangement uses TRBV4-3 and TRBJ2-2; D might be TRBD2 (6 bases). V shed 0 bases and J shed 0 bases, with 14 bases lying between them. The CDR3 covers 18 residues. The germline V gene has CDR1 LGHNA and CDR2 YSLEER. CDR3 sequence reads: CASSQDDRGLPNTGELFF. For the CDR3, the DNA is TGCGCCAGCAGCCAAGATGATCGGGGACTGCCGAACACCGGGGAGCTGTTTTTT.

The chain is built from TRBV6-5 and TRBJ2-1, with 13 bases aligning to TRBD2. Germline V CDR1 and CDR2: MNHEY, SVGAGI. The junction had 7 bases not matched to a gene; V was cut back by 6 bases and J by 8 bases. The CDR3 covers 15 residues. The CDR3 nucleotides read TGTGCCAGCAGAAGAGGACTAGCGGGAGAGGATGAGCAGTTCTTC. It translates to CASRRGLAGEDEQFF.

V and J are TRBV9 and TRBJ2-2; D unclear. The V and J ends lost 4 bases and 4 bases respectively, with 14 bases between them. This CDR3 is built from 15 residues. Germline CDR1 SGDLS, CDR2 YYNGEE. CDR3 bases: TGTGCCAGCAGCCCCCGTAGAGCGACCACCGGGGAGCTGTTTTTT. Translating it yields CASSPRRATTGELFF.

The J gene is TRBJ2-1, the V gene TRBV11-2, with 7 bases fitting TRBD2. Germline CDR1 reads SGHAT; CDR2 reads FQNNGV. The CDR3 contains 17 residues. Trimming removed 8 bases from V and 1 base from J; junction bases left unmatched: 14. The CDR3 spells CASAPLPAGASYNEQFF. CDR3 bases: TGTGCCAGCGCCCCCCTCCCCGCGGGAGCGTCCTACAATGAGCAGTTCTTC.

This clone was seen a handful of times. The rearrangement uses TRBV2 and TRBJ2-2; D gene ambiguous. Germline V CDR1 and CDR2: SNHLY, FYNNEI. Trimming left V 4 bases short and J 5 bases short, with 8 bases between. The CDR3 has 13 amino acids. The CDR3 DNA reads TGTGCCAGCAGTGGACTGTTTACCGGGGAGCTGTTTTTT. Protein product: CASSGLFTGELFF. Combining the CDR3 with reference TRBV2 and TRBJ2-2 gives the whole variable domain EPEVTQTPSHQVTQMGQEVILRCVPISNHLYFYWYRQILGQKVEFLVSFYNNEISEKSEIFDDQFSVERPDGSNFTLKIRSTKLEDSAMYFCASSGLFTGELFFGEGSRLTVL.

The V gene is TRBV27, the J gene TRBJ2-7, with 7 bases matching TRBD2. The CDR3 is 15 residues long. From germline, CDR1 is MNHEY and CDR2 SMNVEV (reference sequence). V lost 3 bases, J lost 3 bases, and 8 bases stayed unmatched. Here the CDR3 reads CASSLGREAHYEQYF. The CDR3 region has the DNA TGTGCCAGCAGTTTGGGTCGGGAGGCCCACTACGAGCAGTACTTC.

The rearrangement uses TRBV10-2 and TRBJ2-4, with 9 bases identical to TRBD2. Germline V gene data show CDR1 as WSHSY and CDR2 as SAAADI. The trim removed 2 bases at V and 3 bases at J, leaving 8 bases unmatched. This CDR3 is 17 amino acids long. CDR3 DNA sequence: TGCGCCAGCAGTGAGGGGCTAGCGGGATTGGTCAAAAACATTCAGTACTTC. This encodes CASSEGLAGLVKNIQYF.

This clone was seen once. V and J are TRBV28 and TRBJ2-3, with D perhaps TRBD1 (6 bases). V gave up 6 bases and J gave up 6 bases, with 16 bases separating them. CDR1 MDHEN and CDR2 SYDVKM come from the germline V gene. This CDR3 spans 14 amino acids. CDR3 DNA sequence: TGTGCCAGCAGGTCGACAGGCCCCCCGGATACGCAGTATTTT. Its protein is CASRSTGPPDTQYF. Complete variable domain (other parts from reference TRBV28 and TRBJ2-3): DVKVTQSSRYLVKRTGEKVFLECVQDMDHENMFWYRQDPGLGLRLIYFSYDVKMKEKGDIPEGYSVSREKKERFSLILESASTNQTSMYLCASRSTGPPDTQYFGPGTRLTVL.

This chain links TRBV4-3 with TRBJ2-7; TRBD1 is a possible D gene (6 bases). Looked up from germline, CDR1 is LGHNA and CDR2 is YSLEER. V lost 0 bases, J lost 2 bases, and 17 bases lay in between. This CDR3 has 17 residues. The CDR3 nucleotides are TGCGCCAGCAGCCAAGATCCAGCACCCAGGGGAACCTACGAGCAGTACTTC. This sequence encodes CASSQDPAPRGTYEQYF.

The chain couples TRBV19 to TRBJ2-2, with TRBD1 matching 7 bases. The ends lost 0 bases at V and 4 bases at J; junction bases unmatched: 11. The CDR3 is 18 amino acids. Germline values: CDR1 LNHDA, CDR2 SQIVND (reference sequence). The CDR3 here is CASSIDRGQEEPTGELFF. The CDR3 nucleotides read TGTGCCAGTAGTATAGATCGTGGACAGGAGGAGCCCACCGGGGAGCTGTTTTTT. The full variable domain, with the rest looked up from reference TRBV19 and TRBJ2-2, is DGGITQSPKYLFRKEGQNVTLSCEQNLNHDAMYWYRQDPGQGLRLIYYSQIVNDFQKGDIAEGYSVSREKKESFPLTVTSAQKNPTAFYLCASSIDRGQEEPTGELFFGEGSRLTVL.

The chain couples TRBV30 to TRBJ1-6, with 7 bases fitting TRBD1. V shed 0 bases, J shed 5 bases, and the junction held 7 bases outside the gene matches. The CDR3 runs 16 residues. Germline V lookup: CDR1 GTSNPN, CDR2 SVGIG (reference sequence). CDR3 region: CAWSVDRERDNSPLHF. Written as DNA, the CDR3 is TGTGCCTGGAGTGTAGACAGGGAGCGAGATAATTCACCCCTCCACTTT.

CDR3 amino acids: CASSVGGAPYEQYF. The CDR3, as DNA: TGTGCCAGCAGCGTAGGGGGCGCCCCCTACGAGCAGTACTTC. The chain combines TRBV9 with TRBJ2-7; D might be TRBD1 (5 bases). The germline V and J ends were trimmed by 0 bases and 2 bases, with 9 bases remaining between them. CDR3 length equals 14 residues. Per the germline V gene, CDR1 is SGDLS and CDR2 is YYNGEE.

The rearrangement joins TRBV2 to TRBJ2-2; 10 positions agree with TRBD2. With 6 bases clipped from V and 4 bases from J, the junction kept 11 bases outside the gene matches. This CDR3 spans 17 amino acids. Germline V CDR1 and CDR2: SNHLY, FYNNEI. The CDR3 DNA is TGTGCCAGCAGGAGGCTAGCGGGGGCCTGTTGCACCGGGGAGCTGTTTTTT. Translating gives CASRRLAGACCTGELFF.